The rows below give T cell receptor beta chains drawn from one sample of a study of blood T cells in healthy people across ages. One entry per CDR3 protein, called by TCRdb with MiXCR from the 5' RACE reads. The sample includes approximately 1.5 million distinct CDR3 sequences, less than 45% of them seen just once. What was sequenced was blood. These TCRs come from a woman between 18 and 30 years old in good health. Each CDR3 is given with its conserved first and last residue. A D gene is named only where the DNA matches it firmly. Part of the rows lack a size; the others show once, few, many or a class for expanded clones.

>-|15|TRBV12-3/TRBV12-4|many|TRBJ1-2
CASTFRGIANYGYTF
TGTGCCAGCACCTTTAGAGGCATTGCTAACTATGGCTACACCTTC
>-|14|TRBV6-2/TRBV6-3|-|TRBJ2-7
CASSDHRALYEQYF
TGTGCCAGCAGTGACCACAGGGCGCTCTACGAGCAGTACTTC
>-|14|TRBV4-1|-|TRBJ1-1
CASSQGGRNTEAFF
TGCGCCAGCAGCCAGGGCGGAAGGAACACTGAAGCTTTCTTT
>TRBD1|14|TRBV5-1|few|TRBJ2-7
CASSLTYRGDEQYF
TGCGCCAGCAGCCTAACTTACAGGGGAGACGAGCAGTACTTC
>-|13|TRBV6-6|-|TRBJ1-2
CAGSRLGDYGYTF
TGTGCCGGCAGCCGCCTGGGTGACTATGGCTACACCTTC
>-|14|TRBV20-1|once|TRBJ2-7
CSAPSRADPYEQYF
TGCAGTGCCCCTTCTCGAGCTGATCCCTACGAGCAGTACTTC
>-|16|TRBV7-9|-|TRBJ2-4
CASSSLRGVGKNIQYF
TGTGCCAGCAGCTCCCTTCGGGGTGTAGGCAAAAACATTCAGTACTTC
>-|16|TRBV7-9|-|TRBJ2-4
CASSLVQGWAKNIQYF
TGTGCCAGCAGCTTAGTCCAGGGATGGGCCAAAAACATTCAGTACTTC
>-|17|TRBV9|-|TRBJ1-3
CASSVGSVGGGLDTIYF
TGTGCCAGCAGCGTAGGGTCCGTGGGCGGAGGTCTAGACACCATATATTTT
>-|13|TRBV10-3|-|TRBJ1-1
CAARNDMNTEAFF
TGTGCCGCAAGGAACGACATGAACACTGAAGCTTTCTTT
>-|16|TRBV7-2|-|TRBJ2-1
CASSLSGTSPIGEQFF
TGTGCCAGCAGCTTATCCGGGACCTCGCCGATCGGTGAGCAGTTCTTC
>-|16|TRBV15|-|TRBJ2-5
CATSSHPGTIEETQYF
TGTGCCACCAGCTCGCATCCCGGGACAATCGAAGAGACCCAGTACTTC
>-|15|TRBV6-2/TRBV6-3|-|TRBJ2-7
CASSSVRVRGNEQYF
TGTGCCAGCAGTTCCGTCCGGGTCAGAGGGAATGAGCAGTACTTC
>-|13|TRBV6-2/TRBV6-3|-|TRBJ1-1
CASSYFAGSEAFF
TGTGCCAGCAGTTACTTCGCGGGTTCTGAAGCTTTCTTT
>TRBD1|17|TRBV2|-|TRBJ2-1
CASNQEVGQGDYNEQFF
TGTGCCAGCAACCAAGAGGTCGGGCAGGGGGACTACAATGAGCAGTTCTTC
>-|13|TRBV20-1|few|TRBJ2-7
CSARATGIYEQYF
TGCAGTGCCCGTGCTACAGGGATCTACGAGCAGTACTTC
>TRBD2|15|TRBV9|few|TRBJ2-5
CASSVEGGGVNEQYF
TGTGCCAGCAGCGTAGAGGGTGGGGGGGTCAATGAGCAGTACTTC
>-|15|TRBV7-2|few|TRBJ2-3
CASSATLVSTDTQYF
TGTGCCAGCAGCGCTACGCTAGTTAGCACAGATACGCAGTATTTT
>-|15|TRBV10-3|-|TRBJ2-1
CAISDEAWAYNEQFF
TGTGCCATCAGTGATGAAGCATGGGCCTACAATGAGCAGTTCTTC
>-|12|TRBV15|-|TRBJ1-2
CATAAVGYGYTF
TGTGCCACCGCGGCAGTCGGATATGGCTACACCTTC
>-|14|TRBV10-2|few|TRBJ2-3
CASSAAGMPDTQYF
TGCGCCAGCAGTGCGGCGGGGATGCCAGATACGCAGTATTTT
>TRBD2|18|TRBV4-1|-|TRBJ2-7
CASSQAILGGLASYEQYF
TGCGCCAGCAGCCAGGCAATCCTTGGGGGACTAGCATCCTACGAGCAGTACTTC
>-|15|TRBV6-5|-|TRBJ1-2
CASSYFPPGAGGYTF
TGTGCCAGCAGTTACTTCCCCCCGGGGGCGGGTGGCTACACCTTC
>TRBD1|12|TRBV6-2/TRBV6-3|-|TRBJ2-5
CAIWTGGYERYF
TGTGCCATCTGGACAGGGGGCTACGAGCGGTACTTC